The following is a TCR beta chain sequence with its context. The target antigen is unknown. This record belongs to a study of OX40 agonist ivuxolimab in advanced cancers. The study's findings and limits: Expansion of clones was among the lowest in partial responders at 0.1-3.0 mg/kg. No determination was made of the antigen specificity of the expanded peripheral T cells.

CDR1 is LGHNA and CDR2 is YNFKEQ in the germline V gene. V was pared by 8 bases and J by 0 bases, with 11 bases between. The CDR3 consists of 14 residues. Profiling relied on immunoSEQ multiplex PCR, and the TCRdb table lists in-frame clones only, not all of them. The sample holds 50,000 to 65,000 clones, approximately 86% seen once. The sequence derives from an adult with an advanced solid tumor such as melanoma, head and neck, liver or kidney cancer. The chain carries TRBV4-2 and TRBJ1-5; no clear D. The sample in question was CD4+ or CD8+ T cells sorted from blood, obtained in a trial of the OX40 agonist ivuxolimab. The CDR3 sequence is CASLGRTSNQPQHF. The DNA for the CDR3 is TGTGCCAGCCTCGGGAGGACTAGCAATCAGCCCCAGCATTTT.